Below are 23 T cell receptor beta chains sequenced from a single sample in a study of T cells in Graves' hyperthyroidism and ophthalmopathy. Amplified TCR beta CDR3 regions came from RNA transcripts. In the first-round RT-PCR of the TCR CDR3, the HTBI primer set was used. One entry per CDR3 protein results from TCRdb running MiXCR on the multiplex PCR reads. The sample yields fewer than 750,000 distinct CDR3 sequences, 40% to 55% seen once. Sequencing input: peripheral blood or thyroid tissue (not recorded which). The receptors here all came from a woman between 18 and 29 years old with Graves' hyperthyroidism.

This clonotype was recorded many times. The chain carries TRBV19 and TRBJ2-7; TRBD1 agrees at 7 bases. Germline CDR1 reads LNHDA; CDR2 reads SQIVND (reference sequence). The CDR3 runs 13 residues. With 4 bases clipped from V and 6 bases from J, the junction kept 6 bases outside the gene matches. CDR3 nucleotide sequence: TGTGCCAGTAGTAATACAGGGGTGCGCGAGCAGTACTTC. Encoded protein: CASSNTGVREQYF.

About this clonotype: Compared with germline, one end of the junction differs, possibly owing to a read error. CDR3 DNA sequence: TGTGCCGGCAGCCCGACAGGATATGGCTACACCTTC. Translated, it gives CAGSPTGYGYTF. The V and J genes are TRBV9 and TRBJ1-2; D might be TRBD1 (6 bases). The CDR3 is made up of 12 amino acids. Germline V gene data show CDR1 as SGDLS and CDR2 as YYNGEE.

The chain joins TRBV6-2 or TRBV6-3 to TRBJ1-2; the match to TRBD1 covers 7 bases. The V segment lost 0 bases and the J segment 4 bases; nucleotides outside the gene matches: 8. Looked up from germline, CDR1 is MNHEY and CDR2 is SVGEGT. The CDR3 loop spans 16 amino acids. This chain's CDR3 is CASSYSGQPGAYGYTF. CDR3 in DNA: TGTGCCAGCAGTTACTCGGGACAGCCGGGGGCCTATGGCTACACCTTC.

This clonotype has at least ten counts. The chain's CDR3 is CASSRRAGGGRTEAFF. The DNA of the CDR3 is TGCGCCAGCAGCCGAAGAGCGGGGGGAGGTAGGACTGAAGCTTTCTTT. V and J are TRBV4-3 and TRBJ1-1; TRBD1 is a possible D gene (5 bases). CDR3 length: 16 residues. Trimming pared 4 bases from V and 5 bases from J, leaving 20 bases between. CDR1 is LGHNA and CDR2 is YSLEER in the germline V gene.

In regard to this clonotype: Since a much larger clone is just one base distant, this may be a read error. The chain combines TRBV10-3 with TRBJ1-1, with D possibly TRBD1 on 5 matching bases. This CDR3 is 17 amino acids long. CDR1 is ENHRY and CDR2 is SYGVKD in the germline V gene. DNA of the CDR3: TGTGCCAGCAGTACAATCTGGACAAGGGCCCCCGACACTGAAGCTTTCTTT. Encoded protein: CASSTIWTRAPDTEAFF.

There are many counts of this clonotype. The rearrangement uses TRBV29-1 and TRBJ2-7; the match to TRBD1 covers 8 bases. The CDR3 covers 12 residues. Trimming took 3 bases from V and 7 from J; bases not matched to a gene: 5. Germline CDR1 SQVTM, CDR2 ANQGSEA. The CDR3 nucleotides read TGCAGCGTTGAGGACAGGGAGAGGGAGCAGTACTTC. Its translation: CSVEDREREQYF.

For this clonotype: This may come from a read error, since a much larger clone is one base off. The conserved final phenylalanine or tryptophan is absent from the CDR3, which likely points to a read error. V is TRBV6-4 and J is TRBJ2-3; D is possibly TRBD1 (5 bases). The CDR3 has 13 amino acids. Trimming stripped 4 bases from V and 2 bases from J, with 7 bases between. CDR1 and CDR2 (germline): MRHNA, SNTAGT. The chain's CDR3 is CASSARDTDTQYL. For the CDR3, the DNA is TGTGCCAGCAGTGCCAGGGACACAGATACGCAGTATCTT.

This clonotype was found many times. The J gene is TRBJ2-7, the V gene TRBV20-1, with 8 bases that match TRBD1. V shed 3 bases and J 3 bases; nucleotides not matched to a gene: 4. The CDR3 is made up of 13 amino acids. CDR1 and CDR2 (germline): DFQATT, SNEGSKA (reference sequence). CDR3 region: CSARGTGGYEQYF. The CDR3 nucleotides read TGCAGTGCTAGGGGGACAGGAGGCTACGAGCAGTACTTC.

J is TRBJ2-2 and V is TRBV2; D ambiguous. CDR1 SNHLY and CDR2 FYNNEI come from the germline V gene. V was shortened by 6 bases and J by 4 bases, with 6 bases between the two germline ends. CDR3 length: 12 amino acids. CDR3 residues: CASRMGTGELFF. The CDR3 DNA reads TGTGCCAGCAGAATGGGCACCGGGGAGCTGTTTTTT. The variable domain in full, completed from reference TRBV2 and TRBJ2-2, reads EPEVTQTPSHQVTQMGQEVILRCVPISNHLYFYWYRQILGQKVEFLVSFYNNEISEKSEIFDDQFSVERPDGSNFTLKIRSTKLEDSAMYFCASRMGTGELFFGEGSRLTVL.

This clonotype was recorded many times. The rearrangement uses TRBV15 and TRBJ1-1, with D maybe TRBD1 (6 bases). V lost 0 bases to trimming and J lost 3 bases, with 11 bases between them. Germline V gene sequence: CDR1 LNHNV, CDR2 YYDKDF (reference sequence). This CDR3 spans 15 amino acids. CDR3 sequence: CATSRDLAGDTEAFF. As DNA, the CDR3 is TGTGCCACCAGCAGAGATTTAGCAGGGGACACTGAAGCTTTCTTT.

This clonotype came up many times. The rearrangement uses TRBV12-3 or TRBV12-4 and TRBJ1-5, with 9 bases identical to TRBD1. Losses at the gene ends were 5 bases for V and 5 bases for J; bases not matched to a gene: 7. CDR3 length equals 15 residues. CDR3 in amino acids: CASSGDRVNDQPQHF. DNA of the CDR3: TGTGCCAGCAGTGGGGACAGGGTCAATGATCAGCCCCAGCATTTT.

The chain has TRBV12-5 and TRBJ2-1; tentative D call: TRBD2 (5 bases). CDR3 length: 12 amino acids. Trimming cost V 3 bases and J 9 bases, with 9 bases left between them. Germline values: CDR1 LGHNT, CDR2 FRNRAP. The CDR3 sequence: CASGFGETEQFF. The CDR3 DNA is TGTGCTAGTGGTTTCGGGGAGACTGAGCAGTTCTTC. The whole variable domain, remainder taken from reference TRBV12-5 and TRBJ2-1, is DARVTQTPRHKVTEMGQEVTMRCQPILGHNTVFWYRQTMMQGLELLAYFRNRAPLDDSGMPKDRFSAEMPDATLATLKIQPSEPRDSAVYFCASGFGETEQFFGPGTRLTVL.

This clonotype was seen ten or more times. J is TRBJ2-2 and V is TRBV7-2; 10 bases map to TRBD1. With 6 bases clipped from V and 7 bases from J, the junction kept 8 bases outside the gene matches. The CDR3 loop spans 15 amino acids. Germline V gives CDR1 SGHTA, CDR2 FQGNSA. CDR3 nucleotide sequence: TGTGCCAGCAGTTCCTCCGGGACAGGGGTCGGGGAGCTGTTTTTT. It specifies CASSSSGTGVGELFF.

Many counts were recorded for this clonotype. This rearrangement joins TRBV7-2 to TRBJ2-5, with D unresolved. The CDR3 has 13 residues. Germline V gene data show CDR1 as SGHTA and CDR2 as FQGNSA. V shed 5 bases and J shed 5 bases, with 12 bases lying between them. DNA for the CDR3: TGTGCCAGCAGCCTCCCCGACGGGGAGACCCAGTACTTC. This codes for CASSLPDGETQYF.

This clonotype was picked up a small number of times. The junction differs from germline at one of its ends, possibly a read error. The chain couples TRBV7-3 to TRBJ2-2, with D uncertain. Germline loops: CDR1 SGHTA, CDR2 FQGTGA. The CDR3 has 12 residues. In nucleotides, the CDR3 is TGTGCCAGCAGCTTATCTTGGGATGAGCAGTTTTTT. Translation: CASSLSWDEQFF.

The rearrangement uses TRBV19 and TRBJ1-2, with TRBD1 identical over 7 bases. The CDR3 length is 14 residues. The V gene's germline CDR1 is LNHDA and CDR2 SQIVND (reference sequence). V trimming: 5 bases; J trimming: 4 bases; junction bases outside the gene matches: 7. Here the CDR3 DNA reads TGTGCCAGTAGTTGGGGACAGCTGTTCTATGGCTACACCTTC. Translating gives CASSWGQLFYGYTF. Full variable domain (remainder filled in from reference TRBV19 and TRBJ1-2): DGGITQSPKYLFRKEGQNVTLSCEQNLNHDAMYWYRQDPGQGLRLIYYSQIVNDFQKGDIAEGYSVSREKKESFPLTVTSAQKNPTAFYLCASSWGQLFYGYTFGSGTRLTVV.

This clonotype was seen more than once but under ten times. The chain uses TRBV9 and TRBJ1-4; D is unclear. The CDR3 is 14 residues long. Looked up from germline, CDR1 is SGDLS and CDR2 is YYNGEE. Trimming left V 0 bases short and J 3 bases short, with 6 bases between. The CDR3 spells CASSVEPSNEKLFF. CDR3 nucleotide sequence: TGTGCCAGCAGCGTAGAGCCATCTAATGAAAAACTGTTTTTT.

Details on this clonotype: Because it lacks the conserved phenylalanine or tryptophan at the end, this CDR3 is likely a read error. The rearrangement links TRBV30 to TRBJ1-2, with a tentative D call TRBD1 (6 bases). Germline V CDR1 and CDR2: GTSNPN, SVGIG (reference sequence). The V end was cut by 0 bases, the J end by 8 bases, with 13 bases between. The CDR3 runs 13 residues. The CDR3 loop is CAWSVVPGGGYTS. The CDR3 region has the DNA TGTGCCTGGAGTGTAGTTCCGGGGGGCGGCTACACCTCC.

Worth noting for this clonotype: A clone one base away is much larger, so this may be a read error. The chain is built from TRBV15 and TRBJ2-3, with D maybe TRBD2 (6 bases). This CDR3 region has 15 residues. CDR1 LNHNV and CDR2 YYDKDF come from the germline V gene (reference sequence). CDR3 residues: CTTLSGTSSTDTQYF. Here the CDR3 DNA reads TGTACCACCCTTAGCGGTACTTCTAGCACAGATACGCAGTATTTT.

The chain couples TRBV9 to TRBJ2-5; no clear D gene. Germline V gene lookup returns CDR1 SGDLS and CDR2 YYNGEE. V lost 8 bases, J lost 1 base, and 6 bases lay in between. This CDR3 region has 11 residues. DNA for the CDR3: TGTGCCAGATGGGCCCAAGAGACCCAGTACTTC. Translating gives CARWAQETQYF.

This clonotype was seen at least ten times. The chain has TRBV7-9 and TRBJ2-7, with a weak D call TRBD2 (5 bases). Germline CDR1 and CDR2: SEHNR and FQNEAQ (reference sequence). The CDR3 is made up of 14 amino acids. V gave up 5 bases and J gave up 8 bases, with 19 bases separating them. The CDR3 is CASSLSPPSWQQYF. CDR3 nucleotide sequence: TGTGCCAGCAGCCTCTCCCCCCCTAGCTGGCAGCAGTACTTC.

There are many counts of this clonotype. V and J are TRBV24-1 and TRBJ2-7; 12 bases are a match to TRBD2. After removal of 5 bases from V and 7 bases from J, the junction contained 11 bases not matched to a gene. The CDR3 totals 16 residues. CDR1 and CDR2 (germline): KGHDR, SFDVKD. CDR3 sequence: CATSGGLAGTGGEQYF. The CDR3 coding sequence is TGTGCCACCAGTGGTGGACTAGCGGGAACGGGCGGGGAGCAGTACTTC.

In this sample, this clonotype turned up many times. Mismatch with germline at one junction end may stem from a read error. The chain uses TRBV9 and TRBJ1-1; D is unresolved. This CDR3 is built from 14 residues. Germline-derived CDR1 and CDR2 are SGDLS and YYNGEE. In nucleotides, the CDR3 is TGTGCCAGCACCGTAACTCAATCGGGCACTGAAGCTTTCTTT. It yields the protein CASTVTQSGTEAFF.